This T cell receptor (beta chain) was captured by sequencing in a study of cytomegalovirus exposure and HLA in healthy donors. Broader study findings: Cytomegalovirus status was reportedly diagnosed by the classifier with high sensitivity and specificity.

A multiplex PCR was run with 60 Vbeta primers and 13 Jbeta primers. In the authors' workflow: As a later analysis found, there were 80 million or so unique TCR beta chains, of which about 10 million were shared. Produced via immunoSEQ multiplex PCR; TCRdb's table is partial and in-frame only. V and J calls and clone size come straight from that table; D and trimming were deduced from the DNA. The sample contains about 160,000 clones, roughly 80% of which appear only once. The CDR3 covers 12 residues. CDR1 is SGHRS and CDR2 is YFSETQ in the germline V gene. V lost 4 bases and J lost 4, with 8 bases in between. About this clone: Its antigen is unknown. The sample carries other DNA sequences with the same CDR3.

This clonotype was sampled from a woman aged 25 to 39 in good health and CMV-seronegative. Sequenced input: PBMCs. The chain employs TRBV5-1 and TRBJ1-1; D ambiguous. CDR3 bases: TGCGCCAGCAGCCTCGGGAGCACTGAAGCTTTCTTT. Translating gives CASSLGSTEAFF.